What follows are 20 T cell receptor beta chains derived from one specimen sequenced in a study of T-cell reconstitution after alpha-beta-depleted transplantation in children (dated by TCRdb to the mid-2010s). Library creation used PCR. Sequencing was carried out with an Illumina HiSeq 2500. To normalize quantification of the TCRbeta repertoire, the TCR libraries were built with molecular barcoding that relied on unique molecular identifiers. TCRdb reprocessed the public reads (quality trimming at Q25 with fastp, clone calling with MiXCR) and kept in-frame beta chains. All rows with the same CDR3 protein become a single entry with the most common DNA and genes. In all, the sample holds some 490,000 distinct CDR3 sequences, and around 12% of those were seen once. The top ten hold less than 6.5% of the sample. The source material was PBMCs from the stem cell graft donor, sampled from the stem cell graft. The receptors were gathered from a human donor who donated a stem cell graft to a child with combined immunodeficiency.

The V and J genes are TRBV11-2 and TRBJ2-5; 10 bases are a match to TRBD1. This CDR3 has 16 amino acids. Per germline, CDR1 SGHAT and CDR2 FQNNGV. J gave up 4 bases and V 3 bases, and 8 bases lay outside the gene matches. The CDR3 nucleotides are TGTGCCAGCAGCTTCCTTTTAGGGACAGGGGTAGAGACCCAGTACTTC. This gives the protein CASSFLLGTGVETQYF.

In this sample, this clonotype turned up a few times. As DNA, the CDR3 is TGTGCCAGCAGTGCCAGTGCGGGACATGTGAGGAATGAGCAGTTCTTC. It yields the protein CASSASAGHVRNEQFF. The J gene is TRBJ2-1, the V gene TRBV5-6; the D call may be TRBD1 or TRBD2 (6 bases each). The CDR3 contains 16 residues. V shed 5 bases and J shed 7 bases, with 22 bases lying between them. The V gene's germline CDR1 is SGHDT and CDR2 YYEEEE.

This clonotype was observed a few times. V and J are TRBV29-1 and TRBJ2-1; TRBD2 might be the D (7 bases). The CDR3 is made up of 17 amino acids. Germline CDR1 reads SQVTM; CDR2 reads ANQGSEA. Trimming left V 4 bases short and J 4 bases short, with 23 bases between. The CDR3 loop is CSVAWGALTSEYNEQFF. DNA for the CDR3: TGCAGCGTTGCATGGGGGGCCCTTACTAGCGAATACAATGAGCAGTTCTTC.

This clonotype was seen a handful of times. The chain employs TRBV7-9 and TRBJ2-7; the D gene is possibly TRBD2 (6 bases). V gave up 0 bases and J gave up 3 bases, with 12 bases separating them. The CDR3 is made up of 15 amino acids. Germline loops: CDR1 SEHNR, CDR2 FQNEAQ (reference sequence). The CDR3 here is CASSLALAGYYEQYF. In nucleotides, the CDR3 is TGTGCCAGCAGCTTAGCGCTCGCGGGATACTACGAGCAGTACTTC.

This clonotype was counted many times. The chain uses TRBV12-3 or TRBV12-4 and TRBJ2-5; D call uncertain. V was pared by 6 bases and J by 4 bases, with 12 bases between. The length of the CDR3 is 13 residues. Here the CDR3 reads CASSPSIIETQYF. The CDR3 DNA is TGTGCCAGCAGCCCATCCATTATAGAGACCCAGTACTTC.

This chain connects TRBV25-1 to TRBJ2-7; TRBD1 matches at 12 bases. CDR3 length: 19 residues. Germline CDR1 and CDR2: MGHDK and SYGVNS. Trimming cost V 3 bases and J 5 bases; bases outside gene matches: 17. For the CDR3, the DNA is TGTGCCAGCAGTGAGATTCCAGTCGGGACAGGGGGCGCTTGGAACGAGCAGTACTTC. This sequence encodes CASSEIPVGTGGAWNEQYF.

A word on this clonotype: A much larger clonotype is one base distant, so this may be a read error. J is TRBJ2-3 and V is TRBV12-3 or TRBV12-4, with TRBD2 matching 11 bases. The CDR3 covers 15 residues. Trimming removed 7 bases from V and 2 bases from J; junction bases left unmatched: 5. In DNA, the CDR3 is TGTGCCAGCACCTCGACTAGCGGGATCACAGATACGCAGTATTTT. Translating it yields CASTSTSGITDTQYF.

Ten or more counts support this clonotype. This chain links TRBV12-3 or TRBV12-4 with TRBJ1-1, with D possibly TRBD1 on 6 matching bases. With 7 bases removed from V and 1 base from J, the gap between germline ends came to 16 bases. There are 15 residues in the CDR3. The CDR3 loop is CASIPGDTKNTEAFF. The CDR3 DNA is TGTGCCAGCATTCCCGGGGACACCAAGAACACTGAAGCTTTCTTT.

Only a few counts were recorded for this clonotype. CDR3 sequence (DNA): TGTGCCAGCAGTCGGAGCGGGGGCCGTAGCACAGATACGCAGTATTTT. As protein: CASSRSGGRSTDTQYF. The rearrangement uses TRBV7-9 and TRBJ2-3; 8 bases align to TRBD2. The junction had 8 bases not matched to a gene; V was cut back by 6 bases and J by 0 bases. From germline, CDR1 is SEHNR and CDR2 FQNEAQ (reference sequence). CDR3 length: 16 amino acids.

This clonotype has just a few counts. The chain combines TRBV7-3 with TRBJ2-3; D gene unclear. V shed 5 bases and J shed 3 bases, with 9 bases lying between them. Looked up from germline, CDR1 is SGHTA and CDR2 is FQGTGA. The CDR3 consists of 13 residues. CDR3 bases: TGTGCCAGCAGCCCCCAGTATACAGATACGCAGTATTTT. Its protein is CASSPQYTDTQYF.

The gene calls are TRBV6-2 or TRBV6-3 and TRBJ1-5; no firm D call. Trimming shortened V by 7 bases and J by 2 bases, and 18 bases separated the two germline ends. The CDR3 is 16 amino acids. The germline V gene has CDR1 MNHEY and CDR2 SVGEGT. Here the CDR3 DNA reads TGTGCCAGCACCCCGATGAGGGCTGAGGGCAATCAGCCCCAGCATTTT. It codes for CASTPMRAEGNQPQHF.

The chain recombines TRBV20-1 with TRBJ2-1; TRBD1 agrees at 8 bases. Germline V gives CDR1 DFQATT, CDR2 SNEGSKA (reference sequence). The CDR3 totals 13 residues. The V and J ends lost 7 bases and 3 bases, in that order; junction bases with no gene match: 5. This CDR3 reads CSVPGQVYNEQFF. In nucleotides, the CDR3 is TGCAGTGTCCCGGGACAGGTCTACAATGAGCAGTTCTTC.

This clonotype was recorded many times. The rearrangement joins TRBV24-1 to TRBJ2-5, with TRBD1 identical over 7 bases. The trim removed 2 bases at V and 0 bases at J, leaving 5 bases unmatched. The CDR3 consists of 16 residues. CDR1 is KGHDR, CDR2 SFDVKD, per germline. The DNA for the CDR3 is TGTGCCACCAGTGATTACAGGGGACGGTACCAAGAGACCCAGTACTTC. Its translation is CATSDYRGRYQETQYF.

There are a few counts of this clonotype. This chain links TRBV27 with TRBJ2-3; weak D call: TRBD2 (7 bases). The CDR3 loop spans 16 amino acids. V was clipped by 6 bases and J by 5 bases, with 21 bases between them. Germline CDR1 is MNHEY and CDR2 is SMNVEV (reference sequence). The CDR3 reads CASRLGGGARGDTQYF. CDR3 DNA sequence: TGTGCCAGCAGGTTAGGAGGGGGGGCCAGAGGAGATACGCAGTATTTT.

This chain joins TRBV6-1 and TRBJ2-1; TRBD2 aligns across 12 bases. CDR1 MNHNS and CDR2 SASEGT come from the germline V gene. Losses at the gene ends were 7 bases for V and 10 bases for J; bases not matched to a gene: 11. CDR3 length equals 15 residues. The CDR3, as DNA: TGTGCCAGCACCTCTAGTAGGCTAGCGGGGGGGGAGCAGTTCTTC. Translation: CASTSSRLAGGEQFF.

This sequence joins TRBV5-1 and TRBJ2-5; D is unresolved. The V end lost 0 bases, the J end lost 5 bases, and 11 bases lay between the germline ends. Germline V gene data show CDR1 as SGHRS and CDR2 as YFSETQ. The CDR3 spans 14 residues. The CDR3 sequence is CASSLGIYRETQYF. The CDR3 DNA is TGCGCCAGCAGCTTGGGGATATATCGGGAGACCCAGTACTTC.

This rearrangement joins TRBV7-9 to TRBJ2-7; tentatively, D is TRBD2 (5 bases). Trimming took 5 bases from V and 6 from J, leaving 17 bases between them. Per germline, CDR1 SEHNR and CDR2 FQNEAQ (reference sequence). The CDR3 spans 14 residues. The chain's CDR3 is CASSPSGVEGEQYF. The CDR3 DNA sequence: TGTGCCAGCAGCCCTAGTGGGGTCGAGGGCGAGCAGTACTTC.

In its sample, this clonotype was seen many times. The chain recombines TRBV9 with TRBJ2-1, with D maybe TRBD1 (5 bases). Germline CDR1 and CDR2: SGDLS and YYNGEE. Deletions cut 0 bases from V and 2 bases from J, with 12 bases between. The CDR3 contains 16 residues. The CDR3 sequence: CASSVGAGSTYNEQFF. The CDR3 nucleotides are TGTGCCAGCAGCGTAGGGGCAGGGTCAACCTACAATGAGCAGTTCTTC.

Details on this clonotype: A much larger clone lies a single base off, so this may be a read error. The conserved phenylalanine or tryptophan normally closing the CDR3 is absent here, so this likely arose from a read error. The genes are TRBV7-2 and TRBJ1-5; D is uncertain. V dropped 0 bases and J dropped 6 bases, with 9 bases sitting between them. Germline V lookup: CDR1 SGHTA, CDR2 FQGNSA. The CDR3 consists of 14 residues. The CDR3 DNA is TGTGCCAGCAGCTTAGCCGGGCCAGCTCAGCCCCAGCATGTT. Amino acids: CASSLAGPAQPQHV.

This clonotype was recorded many times. J is TRBJ2-3 and V is TRBV12-3 or TRBV12-4; 11 nucleotides match TRBD2. This CDR3 region has 18 residues. The trim removed 4 bases at V and 4 bases at J, leaving 13 bases unmatched. The CDR3, as DNA: TGTGCCAGCAGTTCAAGACTAGCGGGAATAAGAGGGGCAGATACGCAGTATTTT. This encodes CASSSRLAGIRGADTQYF.